Below are 20 T cell receptor beta chains sequenced from a single sample in a study of neurological immune-mediated disorders. TCRdb ran MiXCR on the 5' RACE reads and lists one entry per CDR3 protein. The data show 45,000 or so distinct CDR3 sequences, with 6% to 7% seen just once and around 0.6% held by the top ten. The sample taken for sequencing was CD4+ T cells from blood. The receptors were sampled from a woman in her 40s in good health.

This clonotype was observed many times. The chain couples TRBV6-6 to TRBJ1-5; 7 bases are a match to TRBD1. The CDR3 runs to 14 residues. Germline CDR1 MNHNY, CDR2 SVGAGI (reference sequence). Germline trimming cut 6 bases from V and 6 bases from J; bases unmatched to any gene: 8. CDR3 protein: CASSPRQGGQPQHF. In nucleotides, the CDR3 is TGTGCCAGCAGCCCTAGACAGGGCGGTCAGCCCCAGCATTTT.

The sample holds many counts of this clonotype. The chain is built from TRBV28 and TRBJ2-3, with 12 bases aligning to TRBD2. The CDR3 is made up of 15 amino acids. Per germline, CDR1 MDHEN and CDR2 SYDVKM. Trimming took 4 bases from V and 7 from J; bases not matched to a gene: 6. Here the CDR3 DNA reads TGTGCCAGCAGTTATCCGGGACTAGCGGGTCATACGCAGTATTTT. Translated, it gives CASSYPGLAGHTQYF.

This clonotype was picked up many times. The chain combines TRBV20-1 with TRBJ2-5; 12 bases fit TRBD1. This CDR3 spans 15 amino acids. Losses at the gene ends were 6 bases for V and 2 bases for J; bases not matched to a gene: 7. The germline gives CDR1 DFQATT, CDR2 SNEGSKA (reference sequence). This CDR3 is CSAGQGASGQETQYF. The CDR3 nucleotides are TGCAGTGCGGGACAGGGGGCTTCAGGGCAAGAGACCCAGTACTTC.

At least ten counts were recorded for this clonotype. The rearrangement uses TRBV5-1 and TRBJ1-1, with D possibly TRBD1 on 6 matching bases. Germline V lookup: CDR1 SGHRS, CDR2 YFSETQ. This CDR3 contains 15 residues. V lost 0 bases and J 4 bases, leaving 13 bases between the germline ends. CDR3 in amino acids: CASSLVPGAGTEAFF. The CDR3 DNA reads as TGCGCCAGCAGCTTGGTTCCAGGGGCCGGCACTGAAGCTTTCTTT.

V and J are TRBV5-1 and TRBJ2-1; 8 bases align to TRBD2. V was clipped by 1 base and J by 7 bases; unmatched bases: 7. The CDR3 is made up of 15 amino acids. Germline lookup yields CDR1 SGHRS and CDR2 YFSETQ. The chain's CDR3 is CASSLRREGLNEQFF. CDR3 in DNA: TGCGCCAGCAGCTTGCGACGGGAGGGCCTTAATGAGCAGTTCTTC.

This clonotype was seen ten or more times. The chain joins TRBV15 to TRBJ2-7; D may be TRBD1 or TRBD2 (5 bases each). Germline values: CDR1 LNHNV, CDR2 YYDKDF (reference sequence). This CDR3 is 16 amino acids long. V lost 4 bases and J lost 0, with 16 bases in between. DNA of the CDR3: TGTGCCACCAGCATGACCGGGACCCTGAGCTCCTACGAGCAGTACTTC. This encodes CATSMTGTLSSYEQYF.

This clonotype was counted ten times or more. The chain joins TRBV20-1 to TRBJ2-5; D is perhaps TRBD2 (6 bases). Germline CDR1 reads DFQATT; CDR2 reads SNEGSKA (reference sequence). V was clipped by 5 bases and J by 5 bases, with 21 bases between them. This CDR3 is 15 amino acids long. The CDR3 bases are TGCAGTGCTCCGTCCCAGGCGCCACGGGGGGAGACCCAGTACTTC. Amino acids: CSAPSQAPRGETQYF.

At least ten counts were recorded for this clonotype. The chain couples TRBV29-1 to TRBJ2-5, with 11 bases lining up with TRBD2. The CDR3 covers 16 residues. Germline V lookup: CDR1 SQVTM, CDR2 ANQGSEA. Unmatched junction bases numbered 13, after V lost 5 bases and J lost 5 bases. CDR3 DNA: TGCAGCGTTCCCTCCCCCGGGGCTAGCGGGAGGGAGACCCAGTACTTC. Translating gives CSVPSPGASGRETQYF.

This clonotype was seen at least ten times. J is TRBJ2-5 and V is TRBV21-1; whether TRBD1, the table's D call, matches the DNA was not checked. TRBV21-1 is marked as a pseudogene. There are 14 residues in the CDR3. For the CDR3, the DNA is TGTGCCAGCACCGCCGGTCCGGGAGAAGAGACCCAGTACTTC. This sequence encodes CASTAGPGEETQYF.

This clonotype was seen repeatedly, ten times or more. The rearrangement links TRBV7-8 to TRBJ2-7; D remains unclear. V was clipped by 5 bases and J by 2 bases, with 7 bases between them. Germline V gene data show CDR1 as SGHVS and CDR2 as FQNEAQ. This CDR3 has 12 residues. The DNA for the CDR3 is TGTGCCAGCAGCAAATCAGCCTACGAGCAGTACTTC. Translating it yields CASSKSAYEQYF.

This clonotype was seen repeatedly, ten times or more. This chain uses TRBV3-1 with TRBJ2-2, with D perhaps given as TRBD1 or TRBD2 (5 bases each). The CDR3 totals 14 residues. Germline assignment: CDR1 LGHDT and CDR2 YNNKEL (reference sequence). Trimming pared 7 bases from V and 2 bases from J, leaving 11 bases between. The CDR3 reads CASTRGLNTGELFF. CDR3 in DNA: TGTGCCAGCACGAGGGGCCTTAACACCGGGGAGCTGTTTTTT.

In this sample, this clonotype turned up many times. The rearrangement joins TRBV12-3 or TRBV12-4 to TRBJ1-1; possible D gene TRBD1, 5 bases. Trimming removed 6 bases at V and 2 bases at J, with 16 bases between. CDR3 length: 15 amino acids. CDR3 region: CASSPPDRLNTEAFF. As DNA, the CDR3 is TGTGCCAGCAGCCCCCCAGACAGACTTAACACTGAAGCTTTCTTT.

This clonotype has a count of ten or more. The rearrangement links TRBV5-1 to TRBJ1-1; D unresolved. Trimming took off 1 base at V and 1 base at J, with 8 bases between the two ends. Germline V lookup: CDR1 SGHRS, CDR2 YFSETQ. This CDR3 contains 14 residues. Here the CDR3 reads CASSLNNPNTEAFF. The DNA of the CDR3 is TGCGCCAGCAGCTTGAACAACCCGAACACTGAAGCTTTCTTT.

This clonotype was observed at least ten times. The chain has TRBV5-1 and TRBJ2-1, with D tentatively TRBD2 (6 bases). Germline assignment: CDR1 SGHRS and CDR2 YFSETQ. V lost 0 bases to trimming and J lost 9 bases, with 7 bases between them. The CDR3 length is 12 residues. Here the CDR3 reads CASSLGRGEQFF. CDR3 nucleotides: TGCGCCAGCAGCTTGGGGCGGGGTGAGCAGTTCTTC.

This clonotype is labeled as medium-sized. V and J are TRBV10-2 and TRBJ2-3; D is undetermined. Germline CDR1 reads WSHSY; CDR2 reads SAAADI. The V end was cut by 6 bases, the J end by 2 bases, with 9 bases between. The CDR3 sequence is 13 residues long. The CDR3 bases are TGCGCCAGCAGGGCGGCGTACACAGATACGCAGTATTTT. It yields the protein CASRAAYTDTQYF.

This clonotype was detected many times. V and J are TRBV6-6 and TRBJ1-6; D unclear. The V gene lost 5 bases and the J gene lost 13 bases, with 9 bases spanning the gap. The CDR3 length is 11 residues. Germline V gives CDR1 MNHNY, CDR2 SVGAGI (reference sequence). CDR3 protein: CASSPAGPLHF. CDR3 in DNA: TGTGCCAGCAGTCCCGCGGGTCCCCTCCACTTT.

The table lists this clonotype with many counts. This chain links TRBV20-1 with TRBJ1-4; the D is unclear. Germline V lookup: CDR1 DFQATT, CDR2 SNEGSKA (reference sequence). Trimming took 3 bases from V and 12 from J, leaving 14 bases between them. The CDR3 extends over 12 amino acids. The chain's CDR3 is CSARDGPYELFF. As DNA, the CDR3 is TGCAGTGCTAGGGACGGCCCTTACGAACTGTTTTTT.

There are many counts of this clonotype. The chain carries TRBV10-3 and TRBJ2-1, with D maybe TRBD1 (6 bases). Germline CDR1 reads ENHRY; CDR2 reads SYGVKD. The V end lost 2 bases, the J end lost 7 bases, and 9 bases lay between the germline ends. The CDR3 length is 13 residues. The CDR3 bases are TGTGCCATCAGTGAGCCAGGGACAAATGAGCAGTTCTTC. Protein product: CAISEPGTNEQFF.

This clonotype was seen repeatedly, ten times or more. The chain links TRBV20-1 to TRBJ2-1; D gene unclear. Per germline, CDR1 DFQATT and CDR2 SNEGSKA (reference sequence). V lost 0 bases and J lost 4, with 7 bases in between. The CDR3 covers 13 residues. CDR3 DNA sequence: TGCAGTGCTAGAGATAGAAGGTACAATGAGCAGTTCTTC. Residues: CSARDRRYNEQFF.

This clonotype was recorded at least ten times. The chain joins TRBV11-2 to TRBJ2-1, with TRBD1 as a possible D gene (6 bases). Germline loops: CDR1 SGHAT, CDR2 FQNNGV. Trimming removed 4 bases from V and 10 bases from J, with 17 bases in between. The CDR3 runs to 14 residues. The CDR3 bases are TGTGCCAGCAGCTCGATTGGGGGACACGAAGAGCAGTTCTTC. This translates into CASSSIGGHEEQFF.